The 9 T cell receptor beta chains listed next were all sequenced from one sample in a study of T cell repertoires in cytomegalovirus infection (dated by TCRdb to 2018 to 2020). Sequencing was performed on an Illumina HiSeq 1500. TCRdb handled the public reads itself, with Q25 trimming in fastp and clone calling in MiXCR, and kept productive beta chains. Identical CDR3 proteins give one entry, which carries the most common genes and DNA. Across this sample there are over 150,000 distinct CDR3 sequences, with 17% seen only once. The ten largest account for approximately 25% of the sample. Input material: CD8+ T cells from PBMCs. These receptor sequences come from a human donor in good health (CMV status not recorded). Some clones in this sample may be carry-over from other donors' samples.

This clonotype has a handful of counts. V gene TRBV5-4 combines with J gene TRBJ2-7; either TRBD1 or TRBD2 may supply D (6 bases each). Germline V gene data show CDR1 as SGHNT and CDR2 as YYREEE (reference sequence). The CDR3 runs 15 residues. Trimming removed 4 bases from V and 7 bases from J, with 21 bases in between. The CDR3 is CASSLLEGGAREQYF. The CDR3 DNA is TGTGCCAGCAGCCTTCTTGAGGGGGGCGCGAGGGAGCAGTACTTC.

This clonotype was observed at least ten times. The chain combines TRBV2 with TRBJ2-3, with a possible D match to TRBD1 (5 bases). CDR1 SNHLY and CDR2 FYNNEI come from the germline V gene. The V gene lost 3 bases and the J gene lost 0 bases, with 22 bases spanning the gap. The CDR3 loop spans 19 amino acids. The CDR3 protein is CASSERIGHLKGSTDTQYF. The CDR3 DNA is TGTGCCAGCAGTGAGAGAATAGGACACCTAAAAGGTAGCACAGATACGCAGTATTTT.

The chain joins TRBV12-5 to TRBJ2-1; D might be TRBD1 or TRBD2, each matching 5 bases. The CDR3 has 19 amino acids. Trimming left V 3 bases short and J 2 bases short, with 23 bases between. In germline, CDR1 is LGHNT, CDR2 FRNRAP. The CDR3 DNA follows: TGTGCTAGTGGTTTTGACCAACCTGTTTTTGGGGGTCCCTACAATGAGCAGTTCTTC. Encoded protein: CASGFDQPVFGGPYNEQFF.

The genes are TRBV20-1 and TRBJ2-1; D may be TRBD1 (6 bases). Trimming removed 1 base at V and 3 bases at J, with 10 bases between. CDR1 is DFQATT and CDR2 is SNEGSKA in the germline V gene (reference sequence). This CDR3 comprises 14 residues. The CDR3 reads CSARARDNYNEQFF. CDR3 bases: TGCAGTGCTAGAGCCAGGGACAACTACAATGAGCAGTTCTTC.

This clonotype has just a few counts. This CDR3 is CASSEGRQGGYYGYTF. The CDR3, as DNA: TGTGCCAGCAGTGAGGGGCGACAGGGCGGATACTATGGCTACACCTTC. The J gene is TRBJ1-2, the V gene TRBV6-6, with TRBD1 identical over 7 bases. CDR3 length equals 16 residues. In germline, CDR1 is MNHNY, CDR2 SVGAGI (reference sequence). The trim removed 5 bases at V and 3 bases at J, leaving 12 bases unmatched.

This clonotype was detected only a few times. This chain links TRBV7-6 with TRBJ2-5; D not certain. V lost 5 bases and J 6 bases, leaving 16 bases between the germline ends. Germline V lookup: CDR1 SGHVS, CDR2 FNYEAQ. This CDR3 is 14 amino acids long. CDR3: CASSPPPDRKTQYF. The CDR3 DNA is TGTGCCAGCAGCCCACCTCCGGATCGGAAGACCCAGTACTTC.

This chain connects TRBV7-6 to TRBJ2-1, with 11 bases lining up with TRBD2. This CDR3 comprises 18 residues. The V and J ends lost 0 bases and 2 bases, in that order; junction bases with no gene match: 6. CDR1 and CDR2 from the germline V gene are SGHVS and FNYEAQ. The CDR3: CASSLARLAGGPYNEQFF. The CDR3 DNA sequence: TGTGCCAGCAGCTTAGCAAGGCTAGCGGGGGGTCCCTACAATGAGCAGTTCTTC.

J is TRBJ2-1 and V is TRBV5-1; D possibly uses TRBD1 or TRBD2 (6 bases each). Per the germline V gene, CDR1 is SGHRS and CDR2 is YFSETQ. V was shortened by 3 bases and J by 9 bases, with 10 bases between the two germline ends. The CDR3 length is 12 residues. CDR3 sequence reads: CASSWGAAEQFF. For the CDR3, the DNA is TGCGCCAGCAGCTGGGGGGCGGCTGAGCAGTTCTTC.

The gene calls are TRBV7-2 and TRBJ2-5; D call uncertain. V was shortened by 7 bases and J by 3 bases, with 12 bases between the two germline ends. This CDR3 spans 13 amino acids. Germline CDR1 SGHTA, CDR2 FQGNSA. This CDR3 reads CASTLGQKETQYF. In DNA, the CDR3 is TGTGCCAGCACCCTCGGGCAGAAAGAGACCCAGTACTTC. Drawing the rest from reference TRBV7-2 and TRBJ2-5, the complete variable domain is GAGVSQSPSNKVTEKGKDVELRCDPISGHTALYWYRQSLGQGLEFLIYFQGNSAPDKSGLPSDRFSAERTGGSVSTLTIQRTQQEDSAVYLCASTLGQKETQYFGPGTRLLVL.